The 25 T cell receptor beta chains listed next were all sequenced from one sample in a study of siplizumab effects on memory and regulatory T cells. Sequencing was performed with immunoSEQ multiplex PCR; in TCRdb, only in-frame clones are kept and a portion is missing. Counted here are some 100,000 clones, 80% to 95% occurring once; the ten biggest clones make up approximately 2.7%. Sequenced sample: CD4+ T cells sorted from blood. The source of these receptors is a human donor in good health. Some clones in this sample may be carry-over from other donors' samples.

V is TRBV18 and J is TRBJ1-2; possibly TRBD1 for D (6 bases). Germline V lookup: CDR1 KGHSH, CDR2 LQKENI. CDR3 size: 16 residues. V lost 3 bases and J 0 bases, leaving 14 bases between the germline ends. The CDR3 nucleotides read TGTGCCAGCTCACCTACCCGGGACACTCCTAACTATGGCTACACCTTC. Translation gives CASSPTRDTPNYGYTF.

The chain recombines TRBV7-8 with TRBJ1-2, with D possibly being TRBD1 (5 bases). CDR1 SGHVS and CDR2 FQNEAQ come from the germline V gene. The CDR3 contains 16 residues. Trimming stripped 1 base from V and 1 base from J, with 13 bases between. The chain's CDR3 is CASSLVQGSSNYGYTF. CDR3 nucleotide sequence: TGTGCCAGCAGCTTAGTCCAGGGTTCTAGTAACTATGGCTACACCTTC.

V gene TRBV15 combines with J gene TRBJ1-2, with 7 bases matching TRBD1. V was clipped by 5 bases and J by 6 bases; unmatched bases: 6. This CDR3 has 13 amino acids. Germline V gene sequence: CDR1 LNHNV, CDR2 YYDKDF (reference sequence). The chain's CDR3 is CATSLGQGDGYTF. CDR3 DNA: TGTGCCACCAGCCTAGGGCAGGGGGATGGCTACACCTTC.

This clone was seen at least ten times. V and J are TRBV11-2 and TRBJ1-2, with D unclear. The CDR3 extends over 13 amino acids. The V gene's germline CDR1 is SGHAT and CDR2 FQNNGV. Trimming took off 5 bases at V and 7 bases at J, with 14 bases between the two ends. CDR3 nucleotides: TGTGCCAGCAGCAGGCTGAGGGAACGTGGCTACACCTTC. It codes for CASSRLRERGYTF.

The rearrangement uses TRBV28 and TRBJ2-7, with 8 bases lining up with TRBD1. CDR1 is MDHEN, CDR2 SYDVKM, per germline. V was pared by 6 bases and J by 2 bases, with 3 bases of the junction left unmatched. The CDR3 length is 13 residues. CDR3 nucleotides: TGTGCCAGCAGGACAGGGGTTCCCTACGAGCAGTACTTC. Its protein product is CASRTGVPYEQYF.

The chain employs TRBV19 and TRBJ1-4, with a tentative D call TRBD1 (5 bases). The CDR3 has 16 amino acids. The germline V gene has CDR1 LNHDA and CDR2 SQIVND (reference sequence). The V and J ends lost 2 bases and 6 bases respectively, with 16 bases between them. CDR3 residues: CASSIRPQGGDEKLFF. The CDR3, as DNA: TGTGCCAGTAGTATACGACCGCAGGGAGGAGATGAAAAACTGTTTTTT. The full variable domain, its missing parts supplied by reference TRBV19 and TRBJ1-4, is DGGITQSPKYLFRKEGQNVTLSCEQNLNHDAMYWYRQDPGQGLRLIYYSQIVNDFQKGDIAEGYSVSREKKESFPLTVTSAQKNPTAFYLCASSIRPQGGDEKLFFGSGTQLSVL.

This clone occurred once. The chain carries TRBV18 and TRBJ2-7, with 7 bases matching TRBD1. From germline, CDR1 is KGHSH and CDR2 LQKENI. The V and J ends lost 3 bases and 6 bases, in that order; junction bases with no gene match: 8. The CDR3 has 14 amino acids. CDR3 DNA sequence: TGTGCCAGCTCACCTACAGGGGATCTAGGCGAGCAGTACTTC. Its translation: CASSPTGDLGEQYF.

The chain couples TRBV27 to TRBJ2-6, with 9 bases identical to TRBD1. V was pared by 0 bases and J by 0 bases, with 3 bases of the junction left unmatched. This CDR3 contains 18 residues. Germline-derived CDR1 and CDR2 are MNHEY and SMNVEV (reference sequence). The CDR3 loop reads CASSLSGQGYSGANVLTF. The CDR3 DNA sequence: TGTGCCAGCAGTTTATCGGGACAGGGATACTCTGGGGCCAACGTCCTGACTTTC.

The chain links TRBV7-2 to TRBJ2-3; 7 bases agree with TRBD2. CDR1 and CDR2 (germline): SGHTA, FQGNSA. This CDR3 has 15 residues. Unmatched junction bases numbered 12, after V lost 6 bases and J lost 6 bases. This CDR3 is CASRTAGVLRDTQYF. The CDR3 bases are TGTGCCAGCAGAACCGCGGGGGTTCTACGGGATACGCAGTATTTT.

The CDR3 region has the DNA TGTGCCAGCAGAAGGAGCGGGGGTATATACGAGCAGTACTTC. This gives the protein CASRRSGGIYEQYF. This chain joins TRBV28 and TRBJ2-7; 8 bases align to TRBD2. The ends lost 6 bases at V and 4 bases at J; junction bases unmatched: 8. Germline V lookup: CDR1 MDHEN, CDR2 SYDVKM. CDR3 length: 14 amino acids.

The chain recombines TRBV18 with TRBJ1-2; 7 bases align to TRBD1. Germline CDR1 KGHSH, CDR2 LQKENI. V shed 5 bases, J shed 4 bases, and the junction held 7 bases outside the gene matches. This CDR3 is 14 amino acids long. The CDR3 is CASSKEEGAYGYTF. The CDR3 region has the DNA TGTGCCAGCTCAAAGGAGGAGGGGGCCTATGGCTACACCTTC.

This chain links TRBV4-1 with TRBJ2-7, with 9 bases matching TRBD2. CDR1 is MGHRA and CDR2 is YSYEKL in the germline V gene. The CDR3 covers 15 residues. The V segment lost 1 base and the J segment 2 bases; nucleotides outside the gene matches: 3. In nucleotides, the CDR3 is TGCGCCAGCAGCCAAGCGGCTAGCGGGACCTACGAGCAGTACTTC. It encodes CASSQAASGTYEQYF.

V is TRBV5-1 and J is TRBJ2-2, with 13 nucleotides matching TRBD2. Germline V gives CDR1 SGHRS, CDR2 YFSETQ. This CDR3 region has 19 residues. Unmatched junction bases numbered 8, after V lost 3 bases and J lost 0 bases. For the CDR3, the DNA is TGCGCCAGCAGCTCGGCCCTGGGACTAGCGGGGTCGAACACCGGGGAGCTGTTTTTT. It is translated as CASSSALGLAGSNTGELFF.

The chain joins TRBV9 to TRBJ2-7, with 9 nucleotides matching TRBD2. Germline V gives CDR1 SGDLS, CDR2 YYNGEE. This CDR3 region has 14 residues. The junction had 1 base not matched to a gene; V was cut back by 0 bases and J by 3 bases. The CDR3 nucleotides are TGTGCCAGCAGCGTAGGACTAGCGGACTACGAGCAGTACTTC. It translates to CASSVGLADYEQYF.

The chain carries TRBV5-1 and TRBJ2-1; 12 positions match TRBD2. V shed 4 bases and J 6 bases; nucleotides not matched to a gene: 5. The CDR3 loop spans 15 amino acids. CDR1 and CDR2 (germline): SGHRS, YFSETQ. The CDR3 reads CASSPGTSGRNEQFF. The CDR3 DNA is TGCGCCAGCAGCCCCGGGACTAGCGGGCGCAATGAGCAGTTCTTC.

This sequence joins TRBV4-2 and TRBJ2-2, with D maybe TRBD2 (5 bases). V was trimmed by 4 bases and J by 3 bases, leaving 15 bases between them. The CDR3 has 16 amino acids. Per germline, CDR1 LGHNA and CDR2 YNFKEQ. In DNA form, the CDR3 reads TGTGCCAGCAGCCCCTTAACCACGGGATACACCGGGGAGCTGTTTTTT. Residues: CASSPLTTGYTGELFF.

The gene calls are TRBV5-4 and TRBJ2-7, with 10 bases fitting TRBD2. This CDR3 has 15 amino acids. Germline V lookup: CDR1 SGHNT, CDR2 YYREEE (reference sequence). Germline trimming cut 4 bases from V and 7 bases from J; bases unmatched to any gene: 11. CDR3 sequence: CASSLSGRATGEQYF. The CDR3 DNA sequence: TGTGCCAGCAGCCTAAGCGGGAGGGCCACTGGGGAGCAGTACTTC.

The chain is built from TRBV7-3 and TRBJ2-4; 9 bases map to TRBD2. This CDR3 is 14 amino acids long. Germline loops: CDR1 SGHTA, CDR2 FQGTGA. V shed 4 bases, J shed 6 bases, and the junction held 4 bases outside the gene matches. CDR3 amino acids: CASSSGLALNIQYF. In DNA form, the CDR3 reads TGTGCCAGCAGCTCGGGACTAGCTTTAAACATTCAGTACTTC.

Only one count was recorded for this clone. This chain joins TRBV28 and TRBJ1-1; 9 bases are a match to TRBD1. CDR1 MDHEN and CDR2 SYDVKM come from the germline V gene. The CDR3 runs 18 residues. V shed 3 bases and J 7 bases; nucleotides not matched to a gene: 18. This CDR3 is CASSLSRQGVREHSEAFF. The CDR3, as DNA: TGTGCCAGCAGTTTGTCAAGACAGGGGGTTCGAGAACACAGTGAAGCTTTCTTT.

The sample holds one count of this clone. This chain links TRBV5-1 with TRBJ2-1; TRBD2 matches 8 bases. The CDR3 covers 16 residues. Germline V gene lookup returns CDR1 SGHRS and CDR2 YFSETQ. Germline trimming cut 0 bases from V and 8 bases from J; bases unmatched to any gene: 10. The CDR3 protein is CASSLGKREGIHEQFF. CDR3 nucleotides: TGCGCCAGCAGCTTGGGAAAACGGGAGGGAATCCATGAGCAGTTCTTC. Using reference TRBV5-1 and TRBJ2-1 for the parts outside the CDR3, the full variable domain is KAGVTQTPRYLIKTRGQQVTLSCSPISGHRSVSWYQQTPGQGLQFLFEYFSETQRNKGNFPGRFSGRQFSNSRSEMNVSTLELGDSALYLCASSLGKREGIHEQFFGPGTRLTVL.

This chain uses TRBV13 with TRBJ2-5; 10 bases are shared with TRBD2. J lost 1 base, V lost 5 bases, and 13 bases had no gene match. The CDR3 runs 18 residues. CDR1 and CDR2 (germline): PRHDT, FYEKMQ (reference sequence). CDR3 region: CASSHALGLAVLQETQYF. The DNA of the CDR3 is TGTGCCAGCAGCCATGCCCTAGGACTAGCGGTCCTCCAAGAGACCCAGTACTTC. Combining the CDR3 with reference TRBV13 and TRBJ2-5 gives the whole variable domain AAGVIQSPRHLIKEKRETATLKCYPIPRHDTVYWYQQGPGQDPQFLISFYEKMQSDKGSIPDRFSAQQFSDYHSELNMSSLELGDSALYFCASSHALGLAVLQETQYFGPGTRLLVL.

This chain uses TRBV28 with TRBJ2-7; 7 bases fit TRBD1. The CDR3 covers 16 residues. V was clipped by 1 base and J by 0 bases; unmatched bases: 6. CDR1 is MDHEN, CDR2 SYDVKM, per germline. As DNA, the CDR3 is TGTGCCAGCAGTTTATCCGGGACAGAGAGCTCCTACGAGCAGTACTTC. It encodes CASSLSGTESSYEQYF.

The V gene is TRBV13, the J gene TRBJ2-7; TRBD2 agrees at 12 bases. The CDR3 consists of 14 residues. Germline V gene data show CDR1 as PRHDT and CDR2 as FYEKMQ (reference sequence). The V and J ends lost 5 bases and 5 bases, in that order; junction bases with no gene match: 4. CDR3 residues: CASSTLAGGDEQYF. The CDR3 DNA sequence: TGTGCCAGCAGCACACTAGCGGGAGGTGACGAGCAGTACTTC. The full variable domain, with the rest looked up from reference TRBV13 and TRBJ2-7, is AAGVIQSPRHLIKEKRETATLKCYPIPRHDTVYWYQQGPGQDPQFLISFYEKMQSDKGSIPDRFSAQQFSDYHSELNMSSLELGDSALYFCASSTLAGGDEQYFGPGTRLTVT.

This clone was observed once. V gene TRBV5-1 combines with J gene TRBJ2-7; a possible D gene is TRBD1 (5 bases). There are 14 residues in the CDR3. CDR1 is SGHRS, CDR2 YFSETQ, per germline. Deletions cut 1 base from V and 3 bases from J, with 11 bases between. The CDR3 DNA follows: TGCGCCAGCAGCTTGTCAGGGTCTTACTACGAGCAGTACTTC. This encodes CASSLSGSYYEQYF.

CDR3 amino acids: CASRNLWNLGLAGGNHYNEQFF. In DNA, the CDR3 is TGTGCCAGCAGGAACCTTTGGAATCTCGGGCTAGCGGGGGGTAATCACTACAATGAGCAGTTCTTC. The J gene is TRBJ2-1, the V gene TRBV28; TRBD2 matches at 11 bases. Trimming removed 6 bases from V and 3 bases from J; junction bases left unmatched: 25. Per germline, CDR1 MDHEN and CDR2 SYDVKM. The CDR3 length is 22 residues. The entire variable domain, with the rest obtained from reference TRBV28 and TRBJ2-1, is as follows: DVKVTQSSRYLVKRTGEKVFLECVQDMDHENMFWYRQDPGLGLRLIYFSYDVKMKEKGDIPEGYSVSREKKERFSLILESASTNQTSMYLCASRNLWNLGLAGGNHYNEQFFGPGTRLTVL.